This TCR beta chain was sequenced for a study of response to subunit inactivated influenza vaccine. Notes on the study in general: Only a handful of new T cells, the authors suggested, are recruited with each seasonal influenza vaccination.

This clonotype was observed a few times. The target antigen is unknown. TCRdb used MiXCR to reprocess the RT-PCR reads, holding one entry per CDR3 protein. This sample has 530,000 or so distinct CDR3 sequences, with 12% found just once. Germline CDR1 is SGHTA and CDR2 is FQGNSA. The CDR3 length is 15 residues. V gave up 6 bases and J gave up 4 bases; unmatched junction bases: 9. The sequencing here drew on PBMCs from blood, taken on the day of vaccination. The sequence was obtained from a man aged 50 or older who received an inactivated influenza vaccine. This sequence joins TRBV7-2 and TRBJ2-3; TRBD2 matches at 8 bases. This CDR3 is CASRSPGLGSDTQYF. For the CDR3, the DNA is TGTGCCAGCAGATCCCCGGGACTAGGCTCAGATACGCAGTATTTT.